The clone carrying this T cell receptor beta chain was observed a handful of times. The CDR3 has 15 residues. The germline gives CDR1 SGHTA, CDR2 FQGTGA. V dropped 5 bases and J dropped 2 bases, with 14 bases sitting between them. The sample comes from a study of patients and donors after allogeneic stem cell transplantation. TCRdb reprocessed the RT-PCR reads via MiXCR and lists one record per CDR3 protein. The table shows 920,000 or so distinct CDR3 sequences, with approximately 19% occurring only once. The material sequenced was blood, either unsorted or a sorted T cell fraction (not recorded which). The chain carries TRBV7-3 and TRBJ2-3; possible D gene TRBD2, 6 bases. The origin of this receptor is a human donor who was either an allogeneic HSCT recipient or a stem cell or donor lymphocyte infusion donor (not recorded which). It is not recorded whose cells these are; they may come from a transplant donor. CDR3 DNA: TGTGCCAGCAGCCCCTCAGCGGGCTACACAGATACGCAGTATTTT. This gives the protein CASSPSAGYTDTQYF.